One sample yielded the 26 T cell receptor beta chains listed below, sequenced in a study of blood T cell repertoires in COVID-19. Produced via immunoSEQ multiplex PCR; TCRdb's table is partial and in-frame only. The sample records 290,000 or so clones, roughly 85% being singletons. Sequencing input: peripheral blood. The receptors were sampled from a man aged 50-59 years with active or convalescent COVID-19.

The V call is TRBV29-1, the J call TRBJ2-3; D is unclear. Per the germline V gene, CDR1 is SQVTM and CDR2 is ANQGSEA. Trimming left V 1 base short and J 8 bases short, with 10 bases between. This CDR3 has 12 residues. In DNA, the CDR3 is TGCAGCGTTGAAGCAGGATTCGGTACGCAGTATTTT. Its translation: CSVEAGFGTQYF.

The rearrangement links TRBV3-1 (or the pseudogene TRBV3-2) to TRBJ2-2, with D possibly being TRBD2 (5 bases). Trimming stripped 0 bases from V and 8 bases from J, with 13 bases between. The CDR3 has 15 amino acids. Germline lookup yields CDR1 LGHDT and CDR2 YNNKEL (reference sequence). In DNA, the CDR3 is TGTGCCAGCAGCCAAGATCTCCTAGCTTCTGGGGAGCTGTTTTTT. Translated: CASSQDLLASGELFF.

This clone appeared once. This chain joins TRBV6-2 or TRBV6-3 and TRBJ2-6; D ambiguous. In germline, CDR1 is MNHEY, CDR2 SVGEGT. The CDR3 consists of 15 residues. The V and J ends lost 5 bases and 0 bases respectively, with 8 bases between them. DNA of the CDR3: TGTGCCAGCAGTGCATACATCTCTGGGGCCAACGTCCTGACTTTC. Protein: CASSAYISGANVLTF.

This clone was observed once. The chain recombines TRBV6-4 with TRBJ1-5; D remains ambiguous. Germline V gives CDR1 MRHNA, CDR2 SNTAGT. V shed 4 bases and J shed 4 bases, with 11 bases lying between them. This CDR3 contains 14 residues. The DNA of the CDR3 is TGTGCCAGCAGTGCCATCCCCGGGAATCAGCCCCAGCATTTT. It encodes CASSAIPGNQPQHF.

The chain combines TRBV19 with TRBJ1-1; TRBD1 might be the D (5 bases). This CDR3 spans 15 amino acids. Trimming left V 7 bases short and J 4 bases short, with 19 bases between. Germline-derived CDR1 and CDR2 are LNHDA and SQIVND (reference sequence). CDR3 sequence (DNA): TGTGCCAGTACGCTAGGGGACTTAGTAAGCACTGAAGCTTTCTTT. Translated, it gives CASTLGDLVSTEAFF. The complete variable domain, with remaining parts taken from reference TRBV19 and TRBJ1-1, reads DGGITQSPKYLFRKEGQNVTLSCEQNLNHDAMYWYRQDPGQGLRLIYYSQIVNDFQKGDIAEGYSVSREKKESFPLTVTSAQKNPTAFYLCASTLGDLVSTEAFFGQGTRLTVV.

The chain links TRBV5-5 to TRBJ1-5; TRBD1 matches 10 bases. This CDR3 has 14 residues. With 2 bases clipped from V and 9 bases from J, the junction kept 5 bases outside the gene matches. CDR1 is SGHKS, CDR2 YYEKEE, per germline (reference sequence). The chain's CDR3 is CASSFWDRGPPQHF. The DNA for the CDR3 is TGTGCCAGCAGCTTCTGGGACAGGGGCCCGCCCCAGCATTTT.

The V and J genes are TRBV6-5 and TRBJ1-2, with 7 bases lining up with TRBD1. The germline V gene encodes CDR1 MNHEY and CDR2 SVGAGI. The CDR3 extends over 13 amino acids. V lost 6 bases and J lost 8; bases outside the gene matches: 9. This chain's CDR3 is CASSQAGGGGYTF. Here the CDR3 DNA reads TGTGCCAGCAGCCAAGCAGGGGGAGGAGGCTACACCTTC.

Only one count was recorded for this clone. DNA for the CDR3: TGTGCCGACGGACAGATACGGGCAGATACGCAGTATTTT. Amino acid sequence: CADGQIRADTQYF. The chain uses TRBV7-2 and TRBJ2-3; possible D gene TRBD1, 6 bases. This CDR3 contains 13 residues. V was clipped by 11 bases and J by 4 bases, with 16 bases between them. CDR1 SGHTA and CDR2 FQGNSA come from the germline V gene.

This clone has only a few counts. V is TRBV2 and J is TRBJ1-5; D might be TRBD1 (6 bases). Germline CDR1 is SNHLY and CDR2 is FYNNEI. The CDR3 consists of 15 residues. Trimming shortened V by 2 bases and J by 6 bases, and 14 bases separated the two germline ends. The CDR3 spells CASSETHRATQPQHF. The CDR3 region has the DNA TGTGCCAGCAGTGAAACGCACAGGGCAACTCAGCCCCAGCATTTT.

The genes are TRBV4-1 and TRBJ2-7, with D perhaps matching TRBD1 (5 bases). CDR3 size: 13 residues. Germline V gives CDR1 MGHRA, CDR2 YSYEKL. Trimming stripped 4 bases from V and 6 bases from J, with 13 bases between. CDR3 protein: CASSLGLVGEQYF. CDR3 DNA: TGCGCCAGCAGCCTGGGGCTAGTGGGCGAGCAGTACTTC.

This clone has a handful of counts. V is TRBV5-8 and J is TRBJ2-1; 8 bases line up with TRBD2. The CDR3 runs to 15 residues. Per germline, CDR1 SGHTS and CDR2 YDEGEE. The trim removed 3 bases at V and 5 bases at J, leaving 7 bases unmatched. The CDR3 DNA reads TGTGCCAGCAGCTACTCTGCGGGAGGACACAATGAGCAGTTCTTC. Translating gives CASSYSAGGHNEQFF.

The chain has TRBV27 and TRBJ1-5, with 7 bases identical to TRBD1. The CDR3 is made up of 16 amino acids. The ends lost 5 bases at V and 0 bases at J; junction bases unmatched: 7. Germline loops: CDR1 MNHEY, CDR2 SMNVEV (reference sequence). The CDR3 bases are TGTGCCAGCAGTACCTGGGCAGGGGGTAGCAATCAGCCCCAGCATTTT. This codes for CASSTWAGGSNQPQHF.

This sequence joins TRBV24-1 and TRBJ2-5; 8 nucleotides align to TRBD2. V was clipped by 3 bases and J by 5 bases; unmatched bases: 4. The CDR3 has 14 residues. Germline V gene data show CDR1 as KGHDR and CDR2 as SFDVKD. Here the CDR3 reads CATSDSGSGETQYF. In DNA, the CDR3 is TGTGCCACCAGTGATAGCGGGAGTGGGGAGACCCAGTACTTC.

The chain uses TRBV9 and TRBJ2-5; 7 bases align to TRBD2. The CDR3 consists of 14 residues. Germline V gene sequence: CDR1 SGDLS, CDR2 YYNGEE. V lost 1 base to trimming and J lost 7 bases; unmatched junction nucleotides: 7. The CDR3 DNA sequence: TGTGCCAGCAGCGTAAGCCCGGGGGGTGGGACCCAGTACTTC. Amino acid sequence: CASSVSPGGGTQYF.

This clone was observed a few times. The V and J genes are TRBV2 and TRBJ2-1; TRBD2 aligns across 9 bases. CDR1 SNHLY and CDR2 FYNNEI come from the germline V gene. CDR3 size: 19 residues. The J segment lost 3 bases and the V segment lost 7 bases, leaving 19 bases of the junction unmatched. DNA of the CDR3: TGTGCCAGCAACCGCCTCGGGACTAGCTACTACTACTACTACAATGAGCAGTTCTTC. Translated: CASNRLGTSYYYYYNEQFF.

This clone has a single count. As DNA, the CDR3 is TGTGCCAGTAGTATTTCTTCGTCTAGCGGGTACAATGAGCAGTTCTTC. This codes for CASSISSSSGYNEQFF. This chain joins TRBV19 and TRBJ2-1; TRBD2 agrees at 8 bases. Germline assignment: CDR1 LNHDA and CDR2 SQIVND (reference sequence). CDR3 length: 16 amino acids. J gave up 4 bases and V 3 bases, and 8 bases lay outside the gene matches.

As DNA, the CDR3 is TGTGCCAGCAGCCAAGACAGGGGCACTGAAGCTTTCTTT. Translation gives CASSQDRGTEAFF. The chain recombines TRBV14 with TRBJ1-1, with a tentative D call TRBD1 (6 bases). This CDR3 is built from 13 residues. Germline V gene lookup returns CDR1 SGHDN and CDR2 FVKESK. With 0 bases removed from V and 4 bases from J, the gap between germline ends came to 6 bases.

Details on this clone: Other nucleotide sequences from this sample produce the same CDR3. The chain employs TRBV18 and TRBJ2-5, with D possibly TRBD2 on 5 matching bases. The CDR3 consists of 12 residues. Trimming took 3 bases from V and 5 from J, leaving 7 bases between them. CDR1 is KGHSH, CDR2 LQKENI, per germline. The CDR3 DNA reads as TGTGCCAGCTCACCTGCGGGCGAGACCCAGTACTTC. Protein product: CASSPAGETQYF. Supplemented by reference TRBV18 and TRBJ2-5, the full variable domain reads NAGVMQNPRHLVRRRGQEARLRCSPMKGHSHVYWYRQLPEEGLKFMVYLQKENIIDESGMPKERFSAEFPKEGPSILRIQQVVRGDSAAYFCASSPAGETQYFGPGTRLLVL.

This rearrangement joins TRBV12-5 to TRBJ2-7; maybe TRBD2 (6 bases). The germline V gene encodes CDR1 LGHNT and CDR2 FRNRAP. CDR3 length: 13 amino acids. The germline V and J ends were trimmed by 7 bases and 2 bases, with 12 bases remaining between them. In nucleotides, the CDR3 is TGTGCTAGTGCCCCAGCGGGCCCCTACGAGCAGTACTTC. Residues: CASAPAGPYEQYF.

The chain combines TRBV6-5 with TRBJ2-3; 8 bases match TRBD2. The CDR3 loop spans 12 amino acids. The trim removed 7 bases at V and 8 bases at J, leaving 5 bases unmatched. Germline V gene data show CDR1 as MNHEY and CDR2 as SVGAGI. In nucleotides, the CDR3 is TGTGCCAGCACCGGAACTAGCGGTACGCAGTATTTT. Amino acids: CASTGTSGTQYF.

V usage is TRBV2 and J usage is TRBJ1-2; 9 nucleotides align to TRBD1. V was pared by 6 bases and J by 2 bases, with 10 bases of the junction left unmatched. The CDR3 length is 16 residues. In germline, CDR1 is SNHLY, CDR2 FYNNEI. The DNA for the CDR3 is TGTGCCAGCAGGGCTGGACAGGGGCTGGGGAACTATGGCTACACCTTC. Protein product: CASRAGQGLGNYGYTF.

CDR3 amino acids: CASSEAGGPDEQFF. As DNA, the CDR3 is TGCGCCAGCAGTGAAGCGGGAGGGCCCGATGAGCAGTTCTTC. The chain carries TRBV10-2 and TRBJ2-1; 10 nucleotides agree with TRBD2. The CDR3 totals 14 residues. Germline CDR1 reads WSHSY; CDR2 reads SAAADI. V lost 3 bases to trimming and J lost 8 bases; unmatched junction nucleotides: 4.

The count of this clone is one. J is TRBJ2-1 and V is TRBV6-6, with no clear D. The CDR3 is 12 residues long. CDR1 is MNHNY, CDR2 SVGAGI, per germline (reference sequence). The V end was cut by 5 bases, the J end by 8 bases, with 10 bases between. CDR3 nucleotide sequence: TGTGCCAGCAGTACGTACTCGGATGAGCAGTTCTTC. Its translation is CASSTYSDEQFF.

The chain employs TRBV2 and TRBJ1-6; D may be TRBD1 (5 bases). CDR3 size: 14 residues. CDR1 is SNHLY, CDR2 FYNNEI, per germline. Trimming cost V 6 bases and J 9 bases, with 15 bases left between them. CDR3 sequence: CASRGTPSPSPLHF. CDR3 nucleotides: TGTGCCAGCAGAGGGACTCCGTCGCCTTCACCCCTCCACTTT.

This chain uses TRBV5-4 with TRBJ2-7, with 7 bases fitting TRBD1. V shed 2 bases and J 6 bases; nucleotides not matched to a gene: 8. CDR3 length: 14 amino acids. Germline V gene sequence: CDR1 SGHNT, CDR2 YYREEE (reference sequence). The CDR3 DNA is TGTGCCAGCAGCTTCGGTGGAAACAGGGGCGAGCAGTACTTC. Translating gives CASSFGGNRGEQYF.

This clone has more than one count but fewer than ten. The gene calls are TRBV5-1 and TRBJ2-5; 11 positions match TRBD2. This CDR3 comprises 18 residues. J was trimmed by 2 bases and V by 0 bases; bases with no gene match: 9. Germline values: CDR1 SGHRS, CDR2 YFSETQ. Written as DNA, the CDR3 is TGCGCCAGCAGCTTGGGGACTAGCGGGTCTCCAGGGCAAGAGACCCAGTACTTC. The encoded protein is CASSLGTSGSPGQETQYF. Complete variable domain (other parts from reference TRBV5-1 and TRBJ2-5): KAGVTQTPRYLIKTRGQQVTLSCSPISGHRSVSWYQQTPGQGLQFLFEYFSETQRNKGNFPGRFSGRQFSNSRSEMNVSTLELGDSALYLCASSLGTSGSPGQETQYFGPGTRLLVL.